The rows below give T cell receptor beta chains drawn from one sample of a study of blood T cell repertoires in COVID-19. Sequenced by immunoSEQ multiplex PCR; TCRdb stores in-frame clones only, minus some. This table has some 200,000 clones, around 80% appearing once. The sequenced sample consisted of peripheral blood. The receptors were sampled from a human donor with acute or convalescent COVID-19. The donor label of this sample is uncertain. Each CDR3 is given with its conserved first and last residue. A D gene is named only where the DNA matches it firmly. Clone size is not always given. Where it is, it says once, few, many or a class for expanded clones.

size	D	V	J	CDR3	DNA
few	TRBD1	TRBV24-1	TRBJ2-1	CATSRGQGYNEQFF	TGTGCCACCAGTCGAGGACAGGGCTACAATGAGCAGTTCTTC
NA	NA	TRBV6-5	TRBJ1-4	CATRAGGSNEKLFF	TGTGCCACCCGGGCGGGGGGGTCGAATGAAAAACTGTTTTTT
NA	TRBD1	TRBV4-2	TRBJ2-6	CASSQEYRTGITGANVLTF	TGTGCCAGCAGCCAAGAATACAGGACAGGGATCACTGGGGCCAACGTCCTGACTTTC
NA	NA	TRBV6-2/TRBV6-3	TRBJ2-3	CASSLGVADTQYF	TGTGCCAGCAGTTTGGGAGTCGCAGATACGCAGTATTTT
NA	TRBD2	TRBV6-2/TRBV6-3	TRBJ2-3	CASSLSGSGNTQYF	TGTGCCAGCAGTCTTAGCGGGAGTGGAAATACGCAGTATTTT
NA	NA	TRBV29-1	TRBJ1-4	CSVTDSTYNEKLFF	TGCAGCGTTACCGACAGTACCTATAATGAAAAACTGTTTTTT
NA	NA	TRBV18	TRBJ1-2	CASSSTETYGYTF	TGTGCCAGCTCATCGACAGAAACCTATGGCTACACCTTC
NA	NA	TRBV5-4	TRBJ2-3	CASSLSGTDTQYF	TGTGCCAGCAGCTTGTCTGGCACAGATACGCAGTATTTT
NA	NA	TRBV21-1	TRBJ2-3	CASSKELAGGSDTQYF	TGTGCCAGCAGCAAAGAACTAGCGGGAGGGTCAGATACGCAGTATTTT
NA	NA	TRBV3-1/TRBV3-2	TRBJ2-7	CASSHPPASEQYF	TGTGCCAGCAGCCACCCACCCGCGAGCGAGCAGTACTTC
NA	NA	TRBV6-5	TRBJ1-1	CASRNTMNTEAFF	TGTGCCAGCAGGAACACTATGAACACTGAAGCTTTCTTT
NA	TRBD2	TRBV15	TRBJ2-7	CATSRVAGASYEQYF	TGTGCCACCAGCAGAGTAGCGGGAGCGTCCTACGAGCAGTACTTC
NA	TRBD1	TRBV4-1	TRBJ1-2	CASSHSPNTQGGYGYTF	TGCGCCAGCAGCCACTCCCCGAATACACAGGGGGGCTATGGCTACACCTTC
NA	TRBD1	TRBV18	TRBJ2-5	CASSRGTGGAETQYF	TGTGCCAGCTCACGAGGGACAGGGGGCGCAGAGACCCAGTACTTC
NA	NA	TRBV3-1/TRBV3-2	TRBJ2-1	CASSPGLFRGNEQFF	TGTGCCAGCAGCCCGGGACTCTTCCGGGGAAATGAGCAGTTCTTC
NA	NA	TRBV9	TRBJ2-2	CASSVPGTNTGELFF	TGTGCCAGCAGCGTGCCGGGAACGAACACCGGGGAGCTGTTTTTT
few	TRBD1	TRBV7-8	TRBJ2-7	CASSPRDSSYEQYF	TGTGCCAGCAGCCCTCGGGACAGCTCCTACGAGCAGTACTTC
NA	TRBD1	TRBV6-2/TRBV6-3	TRBJ1-1	CASSLTPDRGVPNTEAFF	TGTGCCAGCAGCCTAACCCCGGACAGGGGGGTCCCGAACACTGAAGCTTTCTTT
once	NA	TRBV6-5	TRBJ1-5	CASRRAGFDQPQHF	TGTGCCAGCAGGCGGGCCGGGTTCGATCAGCCCCAGCATTTT
NA	NA	TRBV5-6	TRBJ2-7	CASSGSMESYEQYF	TGTGCCAGCAGCGGTTCGATGGAGTCCTACGAGCAGTACTTC
NA	TRBD1	TRBV24-1	TRBJ1-2	CATSAEGARDGYTF	TGTGCCACCAGTGCCGAGGGGGCAAGAGATGGCTACACCTTC
NA	NA	TRBV3-1/TRBV3-2	TRBJ2-4	CASSPPTGPAKNIQYF	TGTGCCAGCAGCCCGCCGACTGGCCCAGCCAAAAACATTCAGTACTTC
NA	TRBD2	TRBV24-1	TRBJ2-2	CATSKSGRDSGELFF	TGTGCCACCAGTAAAAGCGGGAGGGATTCCGGGGAGCTGTTTTTT
NA	NA	TRBV6-5	TRBJ1-1	CASIPGSNTEAFF	TGTGCCAGCATACCAGGGTCGAACACTGAAGCTTTCTTT
NA	NA	TRBV27	TRBJ2-6	CASSFRSGANVLTF	TGTGCCAGCAGTTTTCGCTCTGGGGCCAACGTCCTGACTTTC
NA	TRBD2	TRBV27	TRBJ2-7	CASSWGLAGVPEQYF	TGTGCCAGCAGTTGGGGGCTAGCGGGAGTGCCCGAGCAGTACTTC
NA	TRBD1	TRBV10-3	TRBJ1-5	CAIRGTGDNQPQHF	TGTGCCATCAGGGGGACAGGGGACAATCAGCCCCAGCATTTT
few	NA	TRBV11-3	TRBJ2-5	CASSLDGTQYF	TGTGCCAGCAGCTTAGACGGGACCCAGTACTTC
NA	TRBD1	TRBV5-1	TRBJ1-4	CASRFATGGVVEKLFF	TGCGCCAGCAGGTTTGCAACAGGGGGCGTAGTTGAAAAACTGTTTTTT
NA	TRBD1	TRBV27	TRBJ2-7	CASSLGTGVAYEQYF	TGTGCCAGCAGTTTAGGGACAGGGGTAGCCTACGAGCAGTACTTC
NA	NA	TRBV6-5	TRBJ1-5	CAASGGHNQPQHF	TGTGCCGCAAGCGGTGGGCACAATCAGCCCCAGCATTTT
NA	NA	TRBV5-1	TRBJ2-5	CASSGQEGETQYF	TGCGCCAGCAGTGGGCAGGAAGGAGAGACCCAGTACTTC
NA	NA	TRBV25-1	TRBJ1-1	CASSELQGRTEAFF	TGTGCCAGCAGTGAATTGCAGGGCCGCACTGAAGCTTTCTTT
once	NA	TRBV6-5	TRBJ2-3	CASRLTSTDTQYF	TGTGCCAGCAGGCTTACTTCCACAGATACGCAGTATTTT
NA	TRBD1	TRBV11-3	TRBJ2-2	CASSLGQGNTGELFF	TGTGCCAGCAGCTTGGGACAGGGGAACACCGGGGAGCTGTTTTTT
NA	NA	TRBV7-3	TRBJ2-5	CASSLTGNRETQYF	TGTGCCAGCAGCTTAACCGGGAATAGAGAGACCCAGTACTTC
NA	NA	TRBV19	TRBJ2-5	CASSPRVLGETQYF	TGTGCCAGTAGTCCCCGGGTCCTGGGAGAGACCCAGTACTTC
NA	TRBD1	TRBV28	TRBJ2-7	CASSLSSGTAYEQYF	TGTGCCAGCAGTTTAAGCTCCGGGACAGCCTACGAGCAGTACTTC
NA	NA	TRBV5-6	TRBJ1-5	CASSLYREGNQPQHF	TGTGCCAGCAGCTTATACAGGGAAGGCAATCAGCCCCAGCATTTT
once	TRBD2	TRBV11-2	TRBJ2-1	CASSSVAGGYNEQFF	TGTGCCAGCAGCTCTGTAGCGGGAGGGTACAATGAGCAGTTCTTC
NA	TRBD1	TRBV7-2	TRBJ2-7	CASSLQGQALSYEQYF	TGTGCCAGCAGCTTACAGGGACAGGCCCTCTCCTACGAGCAGTACTTC
once	NA	TRBV19	TRBJ2-3	CASSIGGSTDTQYF	TGTGCCAGTAGTATCGGCGGGAGCACAGATACGCAGTATTTT
NA	NA	TRBV30	TRBJ1-3	CAWSVRGAAGNTIYF	TGTGCCTGGAGTGTACGGGGGGCGGCTGGAAACACCATATATTTT
once	TRBD1	TRBV27	TRBJ1-6	CASSFSGTDNSPLHF	TGTGCCAGCAGTTTTTCTGGGACAGATAATTCACCCCTCCACTTT
NA	NA	TRBV24-1	TRBJ1-5	CATSDSRRGSNQPQHF	TGTGCCACCAGTGATTCTCGCCGGGGGAGCAATCAGCCCCAGCATTTT
NA	NA	TRBV12-2	TRBJ2-1	CASRLQPSGRGNEQFF	TGTGCAAGTCGCCTGCAGCCTAGCGGGAGAGGCAATGAGCAGTTCTTC
NA	NA	TRBV6-5	TRBJ2-4	CASSSPAVNIQYF	TGTGCCAGCAGTTCCCCAGCGGTAAACATTCAGTACTTC
NA	NA	TRBV2	TRBJ1-4	CASFQGATNEKLFF	TGTGCCAGCTTCCAAGGAGCAACTAATGAAAAACTGTTTTTT
NA	TRBD2	TRBV5-1	TRBJ2-4	CASSLGPSGTPKNIQYF	TGCGCCAGCAGCTTGGGGCCTAGCGGGACCCCCAAAAACATTCAGTACTTC